These T cell receptor beta chains were read from a single sample in a study of vaccination and CD4 T cells after COVID-19. The antigens of these receptors remain unknown. Each CDR3 protein is one row after TCRdb ran MiXCR on the PCR reads. The sample lists about 26,000 distinct CDR3 sequences; around 65% were seen once. Sequenced sample: CD4+ T cells from blood, cultured in vitro. These receptors were taken from a human donor who had recovered from COVID-19. Each CDR3 is given with its conserved first and last residue. The D gene is left open where the match is weak. Not every row has a clone size; where given, it reads once, few, many or a size class.

abundance	v_gene	j_gene	d_gene	CDR3nt	CDR3aa
once	TRBV27	TRBJ1-1	-	TGTGCCAGCAGCAAGAACACTGAAGCTTTCTTT	CASSKNTEAFF
few	TRBV20-1	TRBJ1-5	-	TGCAGTGCAGGGGACGGTAATAGCAATCAGCCCCAGCATTTT	CSAGDGNSNQPQHF
once	TRBV5-1	TRBJ2-7	-	TGCGCCAGCAGCTTGCTCTCCCTTGGGAACGAGCAGTACTTC	CASSLLSLGNEQYF
-	TRBV7-9	TRBJ1-2	-	TGTGCCAGCAGCCCGCAATCAGGGGAGGTCTATGGCTACACCTTC	CASSPQSGEVYGYTF
few	TRBV6-5	TRBJ1-1	-	TGTGCCAGCAGTTACAGGGGGGGCACTGAAGCTTTCTTT	CASSYRGGTEAFF
few	TRBV7-2	TRBJ2-2	TRBD1	TGTGCCAGCAGCTTGGGACAGGCGGGCTGGGAGCTGTTTTTT	CASSLGQAGWELFF
-	TRBV19	TRBJ1-1	-	TGTGCCAGCTGCTTGAGGGAGAACACTGAAGCTTTCTTT	CASCLRENTEAFF
-	TRBV7-2	TRBJ1-1	-	TGTGCCAGCAGCTTAGGGGGGCTGAACACTGAAGCTTTCTTT	CASSLGGLNTEAFF
few	TRBV27	TRBJ1-6	TRBD1	TGTGCCATCGGGACAGGGCATAATTCACCCCTCCACTTT	CAIGTGHNSPLHF
-	TRBV11-3	TRBJ2-3	TRBD2	TGTGCCAGCAGCACCCGGACTAGCGGCACAGATACGCAGTATTTT	CASSTRTSGTDTQYF
-	TRBV12-3/TRBV12-4	TRBJ1-6	-	TGTGCCAGCAGAATGGGGGGCAGTAATTCACCCCTCCACTTT	CASRMGGSNSPLHF
-	TRBV2	TRBJ2-3	-	TGTGCCAGCAGTGAAGCGCTCGGCGGGGAGGCAAGCACAGATACGCAGTATTTT	CASSEALGGEASTDTQYF
-	TRBV20-1	TRBJ1-2	TRBD1	TGCAGTGCTGGGGGGACAGGGAGAGCCCATTATGGCTACACCTTC	CSAGGTGRAHYGYTF
-	TRBV6-5	TRBJ2-7	-	TGTGCCAGCAGTTACTCTATCACCGAGCAGTACTTC	CASSYSITEQYF
-	TRBV7-7	TRBJ2-1	-	TGTGCTAGCAGCCCCGTCTCGGGGGTTAATGAGCAGTTCTTC	CASSPVSGVNEQFF
-	TRBV19	TRBJ1-5	TRBD1	TGTGCCAGTAACCTGAGACAGGGTACCAATCAGCCCCAGCATTTT	CASNLRQGTNQPQHF
-	TRBV28	TRBJ1-5	-	TGTGCCAGCCTCTTTTCGGGGCCCCACAATCAGCCCCAGCATTTT	CASLFSGPHNQPQHF
few	TRBV6-1	TRBJ1-2	-	TGTGCCAGCATTATGGGAGACTATGGCTACACCTTC	CASIMGDYGYTF
-	TRBV20-1	TRBJ2-3	TRBD2	TGCAGTGCACGAACCGGAGCGGGAGGGGGGGCAGATACGCAGTATTTT	CSARTGAGGGADTQYF
-	TRBV5-5	TRBJ1-5	-	TGTGCCAGCAGCTTGGGAAAAGGCCTAATTAGCAATCAGCCCCAGCATTTT	CASSLGKGLISNQPQHF
-	TRBV27	TRBJ2-2	-	TGTGCCACTGGGCCAAACACCGGGGAGCTGTTTTTT	CATGPNTGELFF
-	TRBV11-2	TRBJ1-6	TRBD1	TGCGCCAGCAGCCAGGACAGGGGGCAATTGAGCTATAATTCACCCCTCCACTTT	CASSQDRGQLSYNSPLHF